This TCR beta chain was identified during a study of T cells in localized non-small cell lung cancer. Study results and limitations: Measurement of T cell clonality placed uninvolved adjacent lung highest, above the level in tumor. Median 57 top-100 tumor clones were shared with paired adjacent lung. Those with higher blood T cell density had longer overall survival.

With respect to this clone: What it binds is not known.

TCRdb keeps only in-frame clones here, not all; method: immunoSEQ multiplex PCR. The profile shows 20,000 to 30,000 clones, 88% of them singletons. CDR1 is SGHAT, CDR2 FQNNGV, per germline. After removal of 6 bases from V and 6 bases from J, the junction contained 8 bases not matched to a gene. CDR3 length equals 15 residues. The sequencing used PBMCs, collected before any cancer treatment. The rearrangement uses TRBV11-2 and TRBJ2-7, with TRBD2 identical over 13 bases. This TCR was sampled from a man aged 40 to 70 with stage II lung adenocarcinoma. CDR3 sequence reads: CASSWTSGGLGEQYF. For the CDR3, the DNA is TGTGCCAGCAGTTGGACTAGCGGGGGTTTGGGCGAGCAGTACTTC.